The 5 T cell receptor beta chains given below trace back to one sample, sequenced in a study of blood T cell repertoires in COVID-19. Libraries were prepared by immunoSEQ multiplex PCR; TCRdb keeps only in-frame clonotypes and omits some of them. The table lists about 71,000 clones, about 80% of them singletons. Sequencing was done on a sample of peripheral blood. Source of these receptors: a man in his 70s with acute or convalescent COVID-19.

This clone was detected a few times. The chain has TRBV27 and TRBJ2-7, with TRBD2 as a possible D gene (6 bases). Germline V CDR1 and CDR2: MNHEY, SMNVEV (reference sequence). CDR3 length: 13 amino acids. V was trimmed by 3 bases and J by 4 bases, leaving 10 bases between them. The CDR3 DNA reads TGTGCCAGCAGTTTGCGGGAAGGGTACGAGCAGTACTTC. Protein sequence: CASSLREGYEQYF.

This clone was seen a few times. The gene calls are TRBV19 and TRBJ1-1; 11 bases align to TRBD1. Germline-derived CDR1 and CDR2 are LNHDA and SQIVND (reference sequence). The length of the CDR3 is 16 residues. V trimming: 4 bases; J trimming: 1 base; junction bases outside the gene matches: 5. The DNA of the CDR3 is TGTGCCAGTAGTACATGGACAGGGGGCAGGAACACTGAAGCTTTCTTT. Its protein product is CASSTWTGGRNTEAFF.

This clone has just one count. V is TRBV9 and J is TRBJ2-7; 9 bases are shared with TRBD1. Germline trimming cut 4 bases from V and 4 bases from J; bases unmatched to any gene: 6. Germline CDR1 SGDLS, CDR2 YYNGEE. CDR3 size: 14 residues. For the CDR3, the DNA is TGTGCCAGCAGCTCGGGACAGGGAGGGTACGAGCAGTACTTC. It specifies CASSSGQGGYEQYF.

This clone appeared a single time. The chain uses TRBV10-3 and TRBJ2-1; 7 positions match TRBD2. Germline CDR1 reads ENHRY; CDR2 reads SYGVKD. This CDR3 contains 13 residues. The junction had 11 bases not matched to a gene; V was cut back by 10 bases and J by 8 bases. CDR3 bases: TGTGCCACCACTAGCGCACCTCGGGATGAGCAGTTCTTC. The encoded protein is CATTSAPRDEQFF.

The chain couples TRBV19 to TRBJ2-1; 12 positions match TRBD2. The V gene's germline CDR1 is LNHDA and CDR2 SQIVND (reference sequence). Trimming removed 5 bases from V and 2 bases from J; junction bases left unmatched: 7. The CDR3 has 17 amino acids. CDR3 DNA: TGTGCCAGTAGTTCCTTTTCTAGCGGGGGGGCCTACAATGAGCAGTTCTTC. The encoded protein is CASSSFSSGGAYNEQFF.